Shown below are 23 T cell receptor beta chains from a single sample sequenced in a study of cytomegalovirus exposure and HLA in healthy donors. Assay: immunoSEQ multiplex PCR; the TCRdb copy retains only in-frame clones and omits some. The data show approximately 80,000 clones, approximately 93% seen once. Sequencing used PBMCs. The receptors were sampled from a woman in her 30s in good health and CMV-seronegative.

The chain combines TRBV7-9 with TRBJ2-3, with TRBD2 matching 8 bases. The CDR3 loop spans 17 amino acids. The ends lost 3 bases at V and 1 base at J; junction bases unmatched: 9. CDR1 and CDR2 from the germline V gene are SEHNR and FQNEAQ (reference sequence). Written as DNA, the CDR3 is TGTGCCAGCAGCTTGCGAGGAGCGGGGGTTCGCACAGATACGCAGTATTTT. Amino acids: CASSLRGAGVRTDTQYF.

This clone was picked up one time. V gene TRBV6-6 combines with J gene TRBJ2-7, with 12 positions matching TRBD2. J gave up 5 bases and V 5 bases, and 7 bases lay outside the gene matches. The germline V gene has CDR1 MNHNY and CDR2 SVGAGI (reference sequence). The CDR3 length is 15 residues. The CDR3 spells CASSASGRALHEQYF. CDR3 in DNA: TGTGCCAGCAGTGCTAGCGGGAGGGCCCTTCACGAGCAGTACTTC.

Concerning this clone: Other DNA sequences of this sample code for an identical CDR3. The chain is built from TRBV18 and TRBJ2-5; 7 bases are a match to TRBD1. V was clipped by 5 bases and J by 3 bases; unmatched bases: 3. The CDR3 contains 13 residues. Germline CDR1 is KGHSH and CDR2 is LQKENI. The CDR3 DNA is TGTGCCAGCTCAAGCGGACAGGAAGAGACCCAGTACTTC. It specifies CASSSGQEETQYF. The full variable domain, its missing parts supplied by reference TRBV18 and TRBJ2-5, is NAGVMQNPRHLVRRRGQEARLRCSPMKGHSHVYWYRQLPEEGLKFMVYLQKENIIDESGMPKERFSAEFPKEGPSILRIQQVVRGDSAAYFCASSSGQEETQYFGPGTRLLVL.

V and J are TRBV18 and TRBJ1-5; D perhaps matches TRBD1 (6 bases). The CDR3 totals 13 residues. V was clipped by 6 bases and J by 7 bases, with 13 bases between them. In germline, CDR1 is KGHSH, CDR2 LQKENI. CDR3 in amino acids: CASSSTGDQPQHF. DNA of the CDR3: TGTGCCAGCTCCTCGACAGGAGACCAGCCCCAGCATTTT.

The gene calls are TRBV6-5 and TRBJ1-2; D is unresolved. Germline loops: CDR1 MNHEY, CDR2 SVGAGI. The CDR3 consists of 14 residues. Trimming took off 7 bases at V and 8 bases at J, with 20 bases between the two ends. The CDR3 is CASTKYGLREGYTF. CDR3 DNA sequence: TGTGCCAGCACAAAATACGGGTTGAGGGAGGGCTACACCTTC.

The chain uses TRBV19 and TRBJ1-5, with a possible D match to TRBD1 (5 bases). The V and J ends lost 5 bases and 6 bases respectively, with 20 bases between them. The CDR3 is 16 residues long. CDR1 LNHDA and CDR2 SQIVND come from the germline V gene (reference sequence). CDR3: CASSPSTGSSTQPQHF. CDR3 DNA sequence: TGTGCCAGTAGTCCCTCAACAGGTTCTTCAACTCAGCCCCAGCATTTT.

The rearrangement uses TRBV5-1 and TRBJ2-1, with 9 bases matching TRBD2. Trimming cost V 5 bases and J 4 bases; bases outside gene matches: 7. Germline V gene lookup returns CDR1 SGHRS and CDR2 YFSETQ. CDR3 size: 15 residues. The CDR3 loop reads CASSTGTSKYNEQFF. The CDR3 nucleotides are TGCGCCAGCAGTACCGGGACTAGCAAATACAATGAGCAGTTCTTC.

This chain uses TRBV5-1 with TRBJ2-3, with TRBD2 matching over 7 bases. V lost 5 bases to trimming and J lost 4 bases; unmatched junction nucleotides: 10. Germline V gives CDR1 SGHRS, CDR2 YFSETQ. The CDR3 has 15 residues. The CDR3 nucleotides are TGCGCCAGCAGTTATCTAGCGGAGGGTCCAGATACGCAGTATTTT. This gives the protein CASSYLAEGPDTQYF. The complete variable domain, with remaining parts taken from reference TRBV5-1 and TRBJ2-3, reads KAGVTQTPRYLIKTRGQQVTLSCSPISGHRSVSWYQQTPGQGLQFLFEYFSETQRNKGNFPGRFSGRQFSNSRSEMNVSTLELGDSALYLCASSYLAEGPDTQYFGPGTRLTVL.

V is TRBV30 and J is TRBJ2-3; TRBD1 might be the D (6 bases). This CDR3 comprises 13 residues. V was pared by 0 bases and J by 8 bases, with 12 bases between. Germline-derived CDR1 and CDR2 are GTSNPN and SVGIG (reference sequence). CDR3 DNA: TGTGCCTGGAGTGTACAGGGTGTAGCTACGCAGTATTTT. Its translation is CAWSVQGVATQYF.

The J gene is TRBJ1-1, the V gene TRBV2, with TRBD1 as a possible D gene (6 bases). Trimming removed 4 bases from V and 6 bases from J, with 15 bases in between. In germline, CDR1 is SNHLY, CDR2 FYNNEI. The CDR3 runs 14 residues. As DNA, the CDR3 is TGTGCCAGCAGTGGGCGACAGGTAGGGGCTGAAGCTTTCTTT. Translating gives CASSGRQVGAEAFF.

The rearrangement uses TRBV5-1 and TRBJ1-5; perhaps TRBD1 as D (5 bases). In germline, CDR1 is SGHRS, CDR2 YFSETQ. Trimming removed 2 bases at V and 6 bases at J, with 12 bases between. The CDR3 covers 14 residues. The CDR3 nucleotides are TGCGCCAGCAGCTTATCGGGGGTTGGTCAGCCCCAGCATTTT. Its translation is CASSLSGVGQPQHF.

This chain joins TRBV18 and TRBJ1-2; TRBD1 might be the D (6 bases). CDR1 and CDR2 (germline): KGHSH, LQKENI. The CDR3 is 15 amino acids. Trimming pared 1 base from V and 4 bases from J, leaving 13 bases between. The CDR3 region has the DNA TGTGCCAGCTCACCACAGGGGGAACTCGGCTATGGCTACACCTTC. Residues: CASSPQGELGYGYTF.

The chain links TRBV5-6 to TRBJ2-3, with TRBD2 as a possible D gene (5 bases). The V and J ends lost 2 bases and 3 bases respectively, with 10 bases between them. Germline V gene data show CDR1 as SGHDT and CDR2 as YYEEEE. CDR3 length: 14 residues. The DNA for the CDR3 is TGTGCCAGCAGCTTTTGGGGAGCGACAGATACGCAGTATTTT. The encoded protein is CASSFWGATDTQYF.

The V gene is TRBV30, the J gene TRBJ2-3; a possible D gene is TRBD1 (5 bases). The V gene lost 5 bases and the J gene lost 6 bases, with 12 bases spanning the gap. Germline CDR1 is GTSNPN and CDR2 is SVGIG (reference sequence). This CDR3 region has 12 residues. The CDR3: CAWASGSDTQYF. CDR3 sequence (DNA): TGTGCCTGGGCCTCAGGGTCGGATACGCAGTATTTT.

The chain employs TRBV30 and TRBJ2-7; 12 bases are shared with TRBD2. This CDR3 has 17 residues. J lost 5 bases, V lost 0 bases, and 11 bases had no gene match. CDR1 GTSNPN and CDR2 SVGIG come from the germline V gene (reference sequence). The CDR3 DNA reads as TGTGCCTGGAGTGTAGGCCTAGCGGGAGGGGCCCCGGACGAGCAGTACTTC. It is translated as CAWSVGLAGGAPDEQYF.

This rearrangement joins TRBV27 to TRBJ1-5, with D perhaps TRBD1 (5 bases). V lost 8 bases, J lost 8 bases, and 16 bases lay in between. Germline CDR1 reads MNHEY; CDR2 reads SMNVEV (reference sequence). This CDR3 has 13 amino acids. The CDR3 coding sequence is TGTGCCAGCGGCCGGCCGGGGGAGAAGCCCCAGCATTTT. It encodes CASGRPGEKPQHF.

This clone showed up just once. The chain recombines TRBV30 with TRBJ1-4, with 8 bases lining up with TRBD1. Germline V gives CDR1 GTSNPN, CDR2 SVGIG (reference sequence). Losses at the gene ends were 3 bases for V and 5 bases for J; bases not matched to a gene: 8. This CDR3 contains 15 residues. The DNA of the CDR3 is TGTGCCTGGAGGGCAGGGGGCGACAACAATGAAAAACTGTTTTTT. Its protein product is CAWRAGGDNNEKLFF.

V usage is TRBV7-8 and J usage is TRBJ2-1, with D maybe TRBD2 (6 bases). The CDR3 totals 15 residues. V dropped 2 bases and J dropped 15 bases, with 23 bases sitting between them. Per the germline V gene, CDR1 is SGHVS and CDR2 is FQNEAQ. The CDR3: CASSLNTGEADGRFF. The CDR3 nucleotides are TGTGCCAGCAGCTTAAATACGGGGGAGGCCGATGGGCGGTTCTTC.

The chain employs TRBV27 and TRBJ1-1, with D possibly being TRBD1 (6 bases). The CDR3 is 13 residues long. CDR1 and CDR2 (germline): MNHEY, SMNVEV (reference sequence). V dropped 3 bases and J dropped 7 bases, with 12 bases sitting between them. The CDR3 loop reads CASSLYREYEAFF. DNA for the CDR3: TGTGCCAGCAGTTTGTACAGGGAATATGAAGCTTTCTTT.

The rearrangement links TRBV6-4 to TRBJ1-4, with 9 bases fitting TRBD1. V gave up 0 bases and J gave up 4 bases; unmatched junction bases: 0. The V gene's germline CDR1 is MRHNA and CDR2 SNTAGT. This CDR3 contains 15 residues. CDR3 nucleotides: TGTGCCAGCAGTGACTCGACAGGGGGTAATGAAAAACTGTTTTTT. It codes for CASSDSTGGNEKLFF.

The rearrangement uses TRBV7-3 and TRBJ1-6; unclear D gene. Germline V gives CDR1 SGHTA, CDR2 FQGTGA. CDR3 size: 14 residues. V dropped 2 bases and J dropped 10 bases, with 12 bases sitting between them. The CDR3 DNA is TGTGCCAGCAGCTTAGGAGGGCTACAATCACCCCTCCACTTT. Translation: CASSLGGLQSPLHF. Full variable domain (outside the CDR3, taken from reference TRBV7-3 and TRBJ1-6): GAGVSQTPSNKVTEKGKYVELRCDPISGHTALYWYRQSLGQGPEFLIYFQGTGAADDSGLPNDRFFAVRPEGSVSTLKIQRTERGDSAVYLCASSLGGLQSPLHFGNGTRLTVT.

This clone was seen a few times. The chain employs TRBV30 and TRBJ2-3; D perhaps matches TRBD2 (6 bases). Trimming stripped 0 bases from V and 4 bases from J, with 14 bases between. CDR1 and CDR2 from the germline V gene are GTSNPN and SVGIG (reference sequence). The length of the CDR3 is 15 residues. The CDR3, as DNA: TGTGCCTGGAGTGTGCTAGCGTTTGATCCAGATACGCAGTATTTT. Its translation: CAWSVLAFDPDTQYF.

The chain is built from TRBV2 and TRBJ1-2; unclear D gene. CDR1 SNHLY and CDR2 FYNNEI come from the germline V gene. The CDR3 is 15 amino acids. V shed 3 bases and J shed 8 bases, with 19 bases lying between them. In DNA, the CDR3 is TGTGCCAGCAGTGAGTTTGGACTAACCCATGGAGGCTACACCTTC. The encoded protein is CASSEFGLTHGGYTF.